This TCR beta chain was recorded in a study of T cell responses to AZD1222 COVID-19 vaccine. Notes on the study in general: Researchers took repertoire samples only after the peak T cell response had come. Spike regions recognized by vaccine-associated CD4 TCRs spanned the protein, led by 160-218 and 743-854.

Concerning this clone: As yet, its antigen is unknown.

Trimming cost V 3 bases and J 4 bases, with 10 bases left between them. The CDR3 runs to 12 residues. The V gene's germline CDR1 is DFQATT and CDR2 SNEGSKA (reference sequence). Sequencing was performed with immunoSEQ multiplex PCR; in TCRdb, only in-frame clones are kept and a portion is missing. The sample holds about 140,000 clones, less than 95% seen once. This rearrangement joins TRBV20-1 to TRBJ2-7; D remains unclear. This TCR derives from an adult in good health. The sequencing here drew on peripheral blood, taken on day 0 of AZD1222 vaccination. In DNA form, the CDR3 reads TGCAGTGCTAGTCCCGATGTATACGAGCAGTACTTC. Translated, it gives CSASPDVYEQYF.